This T cell receptor (beta chain) emerged from a study of beta chain features in type 1 diabetes. The CDR3 has 15 amino acids. Germline-derived CDR1 and CDR2 are GTSNPN and SVGIG (reference sequence). V was shortened by 2 bases and J by 5 bases, with 18 bases between the two germline ends. This clone turned up a few times. Post-sort purity exceeded 98% for all sorted populations. Every isolated RNA sample was fully reverse transcribed, so sequencing captured expressed TCRB transcripts. Clones were sequenced by immunoSEQ multiplex PCR, and TCRdb holds only the in-frame ones, with some missing. The data show just over 450,000 clones, with 30% seen just once and roughly 0.066% held by the top ten.

The chain has TRBV30 and TRBJ2-5; D is ambiguous. The receptor was isolated from a man younger than 35 in good health. What was sequenced was naive CD4+ T cells from blood. CDR3 DNA sequence: TGTGCCTGGAGTAGAGGCCCCCGCCCCCGTGAGACCCAGTACTTC. Amino acids: CAWSRGPRPRETQYF.